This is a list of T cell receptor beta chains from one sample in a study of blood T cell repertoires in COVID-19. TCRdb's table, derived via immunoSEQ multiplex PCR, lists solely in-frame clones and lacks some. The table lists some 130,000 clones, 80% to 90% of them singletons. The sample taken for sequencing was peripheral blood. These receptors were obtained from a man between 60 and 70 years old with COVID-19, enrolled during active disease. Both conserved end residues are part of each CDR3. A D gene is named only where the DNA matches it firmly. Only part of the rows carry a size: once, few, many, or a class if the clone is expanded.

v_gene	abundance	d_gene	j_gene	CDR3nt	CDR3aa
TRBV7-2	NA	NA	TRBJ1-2	TGTGCCAGCAGCTTAATCTGGGGAGGGGACGGCTACACCTTC	CASSLIWGGDGYTF
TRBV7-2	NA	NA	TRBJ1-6	TGTGCCAGCAGCTTAATGGGACATATGAATTCACCCCTCCACTTT	CASSLMGHMNSPLHF
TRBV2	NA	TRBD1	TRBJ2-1	TGTGCCAGCAGCGTCCACCGGACAGGGAAACACAATGAGCAGTTCTTC	CASSVHRTGKHNEQFF
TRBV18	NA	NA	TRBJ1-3	TGTGCCAGCTCACCTACCTCGACAAGCTCTGGAAACACCATATATTTT	CASSPTSTSSGNTIYF
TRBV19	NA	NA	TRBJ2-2	TGTGCCAGTAGTCTATTCCGTACGACCGGGGAGCTGTTTTTT	CASSLFRTTGELFF
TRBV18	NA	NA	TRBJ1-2	TGTGCCAGCTCACTATCGGACAGATCCAACTACTATGGCTACACCTTC	CASSLSDRSNYYGYTF
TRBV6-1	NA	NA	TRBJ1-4	TGTGCCAGCAGTGAGCGTCTGACAAATGAAAAACTGTTTTTT	CASSERLTNEKLFF
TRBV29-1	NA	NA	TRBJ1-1	TGCAGCGTTGAAAGAACGCAGGCCACTGAAGCTTTCTTT	CSVERTQATEAFF
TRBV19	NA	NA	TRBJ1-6	TGTGCCAGTCAGACCGACCGAGGCTCCTATAATTCACCCCTCCACTTT	CASQTDRGSYNSPLHF
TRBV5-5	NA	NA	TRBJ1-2	TGTGCCAGCAGCTTGAACGGGAATTATGGCTACACCTTC	CASSLNGNYGYTF
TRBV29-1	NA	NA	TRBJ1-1	TGCAGCGTTGAGTGGAGCACTGAAGCTTTCTTT	CSVEWSTEAFF
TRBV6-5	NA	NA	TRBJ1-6	TGTGCCAGCAGTTACACGACTTCATATAATTCACCCCTCCACTTT	CASSYTTSYNSPLHF
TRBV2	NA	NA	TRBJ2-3	TGTGCCAGCAGTGACAGAGCGGCCCTCCTCACAGATACGCAGTATTTT	CASSDRAALLTDTQYF
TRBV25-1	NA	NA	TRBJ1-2	TGTGCCAGCAGTGAACAATGGGAGCGCTATGGCTACACCTTC	CASSEQWERYGYTF
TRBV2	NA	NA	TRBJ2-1	TGTGCCAGCAGTGGGGTGGGGGGTTATGAGCAGTTCTTC	CASSGVGGYEQFF
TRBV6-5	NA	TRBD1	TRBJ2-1	TGTGCCAGCAGGGGCCGGGACAGTTTTAACCCTGAGCAGTTCTTC	CASRGRDSFNPEQFF
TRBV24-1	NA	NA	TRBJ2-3	TGTGCCACCAGTGGCCTCGGAGATACGCAGTATTTT	CATSGLGDTQYF
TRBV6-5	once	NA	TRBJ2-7	TGTGCCAGCAGTTACGGGCAGGGTTCCTACGAGCAGTACTTC	CASSYGQGSYEQYF
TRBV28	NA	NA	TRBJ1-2	TGTGCCAGCAGTTTATCGGGGGGGCGGGGACCCCGTGGCGGCTACACCTTC	CASSLSGGRGPRGGYTF
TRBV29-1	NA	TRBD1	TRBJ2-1	TGCAGCGCCACCGGGACAGGGTTCAATGAGCAGTTCTTC	CSATGTGFNEQFF
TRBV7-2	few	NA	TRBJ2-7	TGTGCCAGCAGTTCCCAGGGGTACCGTCGGGAGCAGTACTTC	CASSSQGYRREQYF
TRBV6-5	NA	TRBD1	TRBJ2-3	TGTGCCAGCAGTTACTCCGGGACAGGGGGCACAGATACGCAGTATTTT	CASSYSGTGGTDTQYF
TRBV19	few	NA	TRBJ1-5	TGTGCCAGTAGTATTAGGCAGCCCTTGGAGGTGGGCAATCAGCCCCAGCATTTT	CASSIRQPLEVGNQPQHF
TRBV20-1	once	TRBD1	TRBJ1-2	TGCAGTGCTAGTGCTCAGGGGGGCTATGGCTACACCTTC	CSASAQGGYGYTF
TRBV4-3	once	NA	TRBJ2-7	TGCGCCAGCAGCCAAGATCGCAGGGCATCTTACGAGCAGTACTTC	CASSQDRRASYEQYF
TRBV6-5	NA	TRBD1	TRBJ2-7	TGTGCCAGCAGTCGGGACAGTCCCTACGAGCAGTACTTC	CASSRDSPYEQYF
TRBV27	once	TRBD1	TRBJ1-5	TGTGCCAGCAGTTTATCCGTCGGGACAGGGCGCGGTCAGCCCCAGCATTTT	CASSLSVGTGRGQPQHF
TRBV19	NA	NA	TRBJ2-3	TGTGCCAGTAGTATAGCGTCCAGGGGGGCAACAGATACGCAGTATTTT	CASSIASRGATDTQYF
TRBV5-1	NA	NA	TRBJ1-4	TGCGCCAGCAGCCAAGGGTCGCCAGGGCGGAAACTGTTTTTT	CASSQGSPGRKLFF
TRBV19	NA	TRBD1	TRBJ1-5	TGTGCCAGTAGACCCCCTCCGGCAGGGGGCTTCGGCAATCAGCCCCAGCATTTT	CASRPPPAGGFGNQPQHF
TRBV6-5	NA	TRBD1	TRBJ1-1	TGTGCCAGCAGTTTCCGGGGGACAGTGAACACTGAAGCTTTCTTT	CASSFRGTVNTEAFF
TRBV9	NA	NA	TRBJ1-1	TGTGCCAGCAGCGTTGACAGATTGAACACTGAAGCTTTCTTT	CASSVDRLNTEAFF
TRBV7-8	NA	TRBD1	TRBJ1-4	TGTGCCAGCAGCTTAGTACAGGGGGCGGGTGAAAAACTGTTTTTT	CASSLVQGAGEKLFF
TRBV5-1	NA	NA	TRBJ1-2	TGCGCCAGAAGCCGTAACAGCTACACCTTC	CARSRNSYTF
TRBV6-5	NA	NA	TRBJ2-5	TGTGCCAGCAGTTCCGTTAAAGAGACCCAGTACTTC	CASSSVKETQYF
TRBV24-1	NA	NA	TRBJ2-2	TGTGCCACCAGTGATCTCCGTGCGGCGAACACCGGGGAGCTGTTTTTT	CATSDLRAANTGELFF
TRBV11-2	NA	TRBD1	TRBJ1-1	TGTGCCAGCAGCTTCCAAACCTCAGGGGGCTGGGGCACTGAAGCTTTCTTT	CASSFQTSGGWGTEAFF
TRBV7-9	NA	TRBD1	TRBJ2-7	TGTGCCAGCAGCCTGACGGGACAGGGCTACGAGCAGTACTTC	CASSLTGQGYEQYF
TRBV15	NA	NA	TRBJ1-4	TGTGCCACCAGCAGAGATCTCGGGACTCCCGAAAAACTGTTTTTT	CATSRDLGTPEKLFF
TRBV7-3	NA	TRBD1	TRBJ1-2	TGTGCCAGCAGCTCTAGAACCGGGACAGATTATGGCTACACCTTC	CASSSRTGTDYGYTF
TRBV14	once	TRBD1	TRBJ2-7	TGTGCCAGCAGCCAAGGAACCGGGACAGGGACCTACGAGCAGTACTTC	CASSQGTGTGTYEQYF
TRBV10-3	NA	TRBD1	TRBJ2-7	TGTGCCATCAGTGAGGGGACAGGAAAATCCTACGAGCAGTACTTC	CAISEGTGKSYEQYF
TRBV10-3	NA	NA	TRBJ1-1	TGTGCCATCAGTGAGTCTGCCGGGAACACTGAAGCTTTCTTT	CAISESAGNTEAFF
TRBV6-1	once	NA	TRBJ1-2	TGTGCCAGCAGTGAAAGGACAGAGACATTCTATGGCTACACCTTC	CASSERTETFYGYTF
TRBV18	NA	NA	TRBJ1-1	TGTGCCAGCTCACCACAGGGGGACACTGAAGCTTTCTTT	CASSPQGDTEAFF
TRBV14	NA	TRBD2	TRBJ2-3	TGTGCCAGCAGTCCAAGACGACTAGCGGGCACAGATACGCAGTATTTT	CASSPRRLAGTDTQYF
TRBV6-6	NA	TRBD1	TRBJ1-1	TGTGCCAGCAGTCCCCCGACAGGGGAAGGGCCTGAAGCTTTCTTT	CASSPPTGEGPEAFF
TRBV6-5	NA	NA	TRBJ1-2	TGTGCCAGCACGGCTAACTATGGCTACACCTTC	CASTANYGYTF
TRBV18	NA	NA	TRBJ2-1	TGTGCCAGCTCACCATTGGAGAATGAGCAGTTCTTC	CASSPLENEQFF
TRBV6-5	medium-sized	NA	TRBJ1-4	TGTGCCAGCAGGGGAGATCCCCCGAGGGAAAAACTGTTTTTT	CASRGDPPREKLFF